This TCR beta chain stems from a study of T-cell reconstitution after alpha-beta-depleted transplantation in children. The germline V and J ends were trimmed by 7 bases and 1 base, with 10 bases remaining between them. The germline CDR1 and CDR2 sequences are ENHRY and SYGVKD. CDR3 size: 14 residues. There are a few counts of this clonotype. Unique molecular identifiers were incorporated into the prepared TCRbeta library. Using its own MiXCR run on the PCR reads, TCRdb lists one record per CDR3 protein. The repertoire has about 270,000 distinct CDR3 sequences, roughly 9.5% of them found once; the top ten carry around 9.1%.

The TCR originated in a human donor who donated a stem cell graft to a child with SCID. Here the sequenced sample was PBMCs from the stem cell graft donor, taken from the stem cell graft. The V and J genes are TRBV10-3 and TRBJ2-2; weak D call: TRBD2 (5 bases). The CDR3 region is CAITYGMNTGELFF. CDR3 sequence (DNA): TGTGCCATCACCTACGGGATGAACACCGGGGAGCTGTTTTTT.